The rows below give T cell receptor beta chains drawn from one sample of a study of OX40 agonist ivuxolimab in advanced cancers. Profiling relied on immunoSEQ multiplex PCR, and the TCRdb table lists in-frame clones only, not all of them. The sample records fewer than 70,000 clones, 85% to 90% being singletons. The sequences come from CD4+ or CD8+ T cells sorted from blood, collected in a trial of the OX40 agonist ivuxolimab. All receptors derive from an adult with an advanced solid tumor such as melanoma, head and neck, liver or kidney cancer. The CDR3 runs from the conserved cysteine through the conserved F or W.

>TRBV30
CAWKGPGGISGNTIYF
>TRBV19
CASSFLANTGELFF
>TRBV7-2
CASSLAPTGFGDQGTQYF
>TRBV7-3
CASSLSGGVWNEQFF
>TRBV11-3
CASSLWTQETQYF
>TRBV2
CASSEGYFEQFF
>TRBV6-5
CASSYSAGRGETQYF
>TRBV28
CASSFQENYGYTF
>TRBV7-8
CASSLVGTGKSGPYEQYF
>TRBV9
CASSVTGDTYYEQYF
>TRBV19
CASSTYPGQGINQPQHF
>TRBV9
CASSVSAGLYNEQFF
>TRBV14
CASSHRWQGRGEQYF
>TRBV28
CASSLYPGFAEAFF
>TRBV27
CASSKLVGSYNEQFF
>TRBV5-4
CASSQRGQGADEQYF
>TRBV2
CASKSIEGRSPGVNTEAFF
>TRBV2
CASRDRRGTGELFF
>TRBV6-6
CASSYNGNTGELFF
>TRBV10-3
CAISSAGANVLTF
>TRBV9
CASSVDPSGYNEQFF
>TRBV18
CASSPGLGTDTQYF
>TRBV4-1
CASSQGRQVKFNSPLHF
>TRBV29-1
CSALTQMNTEAFF
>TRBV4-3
CASSQNPVGGAGVF
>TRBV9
CASSVSGRADTQYF
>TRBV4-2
CASSQPLGVREEQYF
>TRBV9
CASSEGTIQETQYF
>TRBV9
CASSVGTGGFEQYF
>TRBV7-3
CASSVSPGGFTDTQYF
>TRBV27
CASRPTSGRAYEQYF
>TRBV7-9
CASSPQGQMNTEAFF
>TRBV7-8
CASSSFREATEAFF
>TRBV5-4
CASSEPGQRNYGYTF
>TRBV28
CASRPGHLLNYGYTF
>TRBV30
CAWREQAYYGYTF
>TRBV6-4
CASSSTGNTEAFF
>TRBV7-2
CASSLVARLGGRARETQYF
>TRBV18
CASSPPEGQSYGYTF
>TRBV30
CAWRAGTHPGELFF
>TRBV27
CASSPGQGAHLGNQPQHF
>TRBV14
CASSQGIAGGGYPTDTQYF
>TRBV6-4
CASSASGSSTDTQYF
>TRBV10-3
CATSGGRGSYEQYF
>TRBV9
CASSDTGGTGANEKLFF
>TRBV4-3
CASSPDTGTDTQYF
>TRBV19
CASSRGRLDTDTQYF